This T cell receptor beta chain was profiled in a study of identical twins (dated by TCRdb to 2015 to 2016). About the full investigation: To test whether fetal clonotypes persist, this study deep-sequenced TCR alpha and beta repertoires from monozygotic twins, from unrelated adults of various ages, and from cord blood. To rule out contamination, the twin experiments were replicated at different times with different library preparation protocols.

What the authors observed across the whole study: Abundant cord blood beta clonotypes had fewer insertions, young adult naive repertoires showed a similar but weaker trend, and memory repertoires showed no such trend. Compared with coincidental sharing between unrelated individuals, out-of-frame TCR alpha sequences shared between twins showed an excess of sequences with low generation probability. The excess sharing between twins in beta out-of-frame sequences was weaker because fewer shared sequences reduced the signal-to-noise ratio. Recombination models systematically underestimated out-of-frame TCR alpha sharing in monozygotic twins but agreed with sharing between unrelated individuals. Zero-insertion analyses could be partly confounded by invariant T cells such as MAIT and iNKT, though diverse VJ usage argued against such confounding for most clonotypes. Conclusions relied on cross-sectional statistical analysis, since the same donors could not be followed over many years.

Library preparation employed 5' RACE. Sequencing used an Illumina HiSeq 2000. Template switching introduced a universal primer binding site; the final cDNA contained a unique molecular identifier, enabling accurate counting of TCR cDNA molecules. Specific primers in the conserved constant-segment region were used to synthesize first-strand cDNA for the TCR alpha and beta chains. Each cDNA library was double barcoded, with a SMART-Mk sample barcode plus Illumina barcodes, to control for contamination. Two successive PCR steps introduced TruSeq adapter sequences along with Illumina sample barcodes. The TCR alpha and beta cDNA libraries were sequenced on the Illumina HiSeq platform using custom primers. Regarding the original processing steps: MiGEC was used to process raw reads and extract unique molecular identifiers, and MiXCR was used to find CDR3 positions. For each individual, recombination models were inferred using an EM algorithm with the repgenHMM and IGoR tools. The analysis of shared clonotypes was done with the tcR package in R, with sharing normalized by the product of cloneset sizes. To study raw recombination free of thymic and clonal selection effects, out-of-frame nonproductive sequences were analyzed. The public reads were reanalyzed by TCRdb: fastp trimming at Q25, MiXCR alignment, in-frame beta chains only. Rows with a matching CDR3 protein are joined into one entry that keeps the most common DNA and genes. None of the V and J calls come from the authors' own analysis; TCRdb made them. This sample has some 1,700,000 distinct CDR3 sequences in its table, and about 32% of those were observed once. The top ten hold approximately 0.25% of the sample.

Turning to this clonotype: The antigen it binds to is not known. Base qualities are not at hand, and no much larger clone is one base apart.

Including the terminal cysteine and phenylalanine, the CDR3 comprises 13 residues. Of all the DNA, just the CDR3 is kept, 39 bases in frame from base 1. V is cut back by 4 bases and J by 8 bases, with 5 bases in the junction unmatched. CDR1 and CDR2, per the germline V gene, are MGHRA and YSYEKL. Every donor was a healthy Caucasian. The sequenced material came from cord blood. Recombination connected TRBV4-1 to TRBJ2-1; TRBD2 agrees with 7 junctional bases. The receptor was derived from a newborn girl in good health. CDR3 sequence: CASSPGTIHEQFF. The bases are TGCGCCAGCAGCCCCGGGACTATCCATGAGCAGTTCTTC.